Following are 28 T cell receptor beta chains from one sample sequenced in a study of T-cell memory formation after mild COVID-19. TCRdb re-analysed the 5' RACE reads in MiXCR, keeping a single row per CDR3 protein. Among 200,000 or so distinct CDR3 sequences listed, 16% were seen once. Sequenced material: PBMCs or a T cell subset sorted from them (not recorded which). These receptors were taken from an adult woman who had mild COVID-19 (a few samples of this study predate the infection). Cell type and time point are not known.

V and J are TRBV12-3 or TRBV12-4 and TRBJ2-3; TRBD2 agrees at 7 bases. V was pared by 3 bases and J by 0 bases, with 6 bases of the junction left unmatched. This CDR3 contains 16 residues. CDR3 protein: CASSLASGSSTDTQYF. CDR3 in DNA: TGTGCCAGCAGTTTGGCTAGCGGAAGCAGCACAGATACGCAGTATTTT.

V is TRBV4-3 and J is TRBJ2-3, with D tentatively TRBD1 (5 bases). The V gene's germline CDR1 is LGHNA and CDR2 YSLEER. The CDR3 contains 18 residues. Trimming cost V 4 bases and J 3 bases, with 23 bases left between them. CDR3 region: CASSLQSAGHRGTDTQYF. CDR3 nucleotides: TGCGCCAGCAGCCTCCAATCGGCCGGACACCGTGGGACAGATACGCAGTATTTT.

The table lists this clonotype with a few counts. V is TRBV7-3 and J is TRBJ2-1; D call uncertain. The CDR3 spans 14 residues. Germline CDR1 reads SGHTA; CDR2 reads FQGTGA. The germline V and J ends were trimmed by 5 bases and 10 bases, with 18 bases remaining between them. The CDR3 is CASSPRTDSVEQFF. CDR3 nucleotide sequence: TGTGCCAGCAGCCCACGGACCGACTCCGTCGAGCAGTTCTTC.

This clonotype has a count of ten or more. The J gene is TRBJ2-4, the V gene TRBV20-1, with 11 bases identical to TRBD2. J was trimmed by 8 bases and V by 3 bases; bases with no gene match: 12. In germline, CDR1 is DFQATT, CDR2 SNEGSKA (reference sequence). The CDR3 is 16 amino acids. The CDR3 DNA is TGCAGTGCTAGGATCCTGCTAGCGGGAGGAGGATACATTCAGTACTTC. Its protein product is CSARILLAGGGYIQYF.

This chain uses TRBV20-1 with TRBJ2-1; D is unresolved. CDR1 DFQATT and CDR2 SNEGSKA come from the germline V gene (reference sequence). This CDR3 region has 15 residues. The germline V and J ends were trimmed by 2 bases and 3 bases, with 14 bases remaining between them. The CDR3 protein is CSARSRSTFYNEQFF. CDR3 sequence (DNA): TGCAGTGCTAGAAGTCGAAGTACTTTCTACAATGAGCAGTTCTTC.

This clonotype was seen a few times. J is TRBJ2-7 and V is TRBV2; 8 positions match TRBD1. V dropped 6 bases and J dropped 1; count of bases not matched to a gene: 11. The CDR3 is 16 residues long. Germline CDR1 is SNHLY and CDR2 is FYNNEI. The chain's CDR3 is CASSPPDRGPSYEQYF. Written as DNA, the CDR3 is TGTGCCAGCAGCCCTCCCGACAGGGGCCCGTCCTACGAGCAGTACTTC.

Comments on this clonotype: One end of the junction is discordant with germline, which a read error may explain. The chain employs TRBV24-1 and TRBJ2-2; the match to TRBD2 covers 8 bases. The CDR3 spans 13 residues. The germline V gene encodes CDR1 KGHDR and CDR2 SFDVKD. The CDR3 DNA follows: TGTGCCACCAGCGGGAGGGCCACCGTGGAGCTGTTTTTT. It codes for CATSGRATVELFF.

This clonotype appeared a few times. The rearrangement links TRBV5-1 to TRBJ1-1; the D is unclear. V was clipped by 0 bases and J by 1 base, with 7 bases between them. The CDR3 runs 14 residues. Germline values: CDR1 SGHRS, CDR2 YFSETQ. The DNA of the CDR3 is TGCGCCAGCAGCTTGGATGCCACGAACACTGAAGCTTTCTTT. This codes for CASSLDATNTEAFF.

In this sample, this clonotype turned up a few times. CDR3 residues: CSARVRVQGNQPQHF. Here the CDR3 DNA reads TGCAGTGCTAGAGTGAGGGTTCAGGGCAATCAGCCCCAGCATTTT. The genes are TRBV20-1 and TRBJ1-5; D call uncertain. The ends were cut back, 1 base at V and 2 bases at J, with 12 bases in the middle. The V gene's germline CDR1 is DFQATT and CDR2 SNEGSKA (reference sequence). CDR3 size: 15 residues.

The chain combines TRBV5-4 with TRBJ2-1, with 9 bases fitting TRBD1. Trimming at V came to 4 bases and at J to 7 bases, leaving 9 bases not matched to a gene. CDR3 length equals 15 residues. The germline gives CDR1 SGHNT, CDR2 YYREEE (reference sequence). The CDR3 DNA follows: TGTGCCAGCAGCCCAACAGGGGGCGTCTCGAATGAGCAGTTCTTC. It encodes CASSPTGGVSNEQFF.

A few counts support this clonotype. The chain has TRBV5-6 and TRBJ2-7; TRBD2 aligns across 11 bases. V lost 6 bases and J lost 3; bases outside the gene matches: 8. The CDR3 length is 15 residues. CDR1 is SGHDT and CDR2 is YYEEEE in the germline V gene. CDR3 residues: CASNRPGLAVYEQYF. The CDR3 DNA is TGTGCCAGCAACCGGCCGGGACTAGCGGTCTACGAGCAGTACTTC.

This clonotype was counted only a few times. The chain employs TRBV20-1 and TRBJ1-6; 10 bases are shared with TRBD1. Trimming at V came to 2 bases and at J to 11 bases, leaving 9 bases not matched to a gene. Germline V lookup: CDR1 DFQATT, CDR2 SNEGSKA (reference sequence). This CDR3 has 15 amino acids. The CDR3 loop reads CSARPGTGVLAPLHF. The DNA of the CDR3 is TGCAGTGCTAGACCCGGGACAGGGGTTCTTGCACCCCTCCACTTT.

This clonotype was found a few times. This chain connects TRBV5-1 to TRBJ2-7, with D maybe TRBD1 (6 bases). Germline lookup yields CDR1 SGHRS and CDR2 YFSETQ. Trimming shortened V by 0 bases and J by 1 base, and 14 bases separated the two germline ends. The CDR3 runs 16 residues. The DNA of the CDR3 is TGCGCCAGCAGCTTGGGGCAGGGCAGGGGATCCTACGAGCAGTACTTC. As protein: CASSLGQGRGSYEQYF.

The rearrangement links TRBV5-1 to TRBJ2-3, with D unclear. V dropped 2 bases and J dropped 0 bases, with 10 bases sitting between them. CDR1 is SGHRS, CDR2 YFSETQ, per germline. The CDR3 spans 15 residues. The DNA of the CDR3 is TGCGCCAGCAGCTTCTCGGGTCCTAGCACAGATACGCAGTATTTT. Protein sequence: CASSFSGPSTDTQYF.

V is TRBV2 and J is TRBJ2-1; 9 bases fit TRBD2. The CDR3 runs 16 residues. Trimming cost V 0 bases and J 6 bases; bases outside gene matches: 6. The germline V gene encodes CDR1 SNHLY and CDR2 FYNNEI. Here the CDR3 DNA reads TGTGCCAGCAGTGAAGCTCGGCGGGGGGGCCGCAATGAGCAGTTCTTC. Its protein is CASSEARRGGRNEQFF.

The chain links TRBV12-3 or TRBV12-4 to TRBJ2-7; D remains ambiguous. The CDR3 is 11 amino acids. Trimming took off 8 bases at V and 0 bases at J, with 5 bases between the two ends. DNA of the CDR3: TGTGCCAGCCAGAACTCCTACGAGCAGTACTTC. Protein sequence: CASQNSYEQYF.

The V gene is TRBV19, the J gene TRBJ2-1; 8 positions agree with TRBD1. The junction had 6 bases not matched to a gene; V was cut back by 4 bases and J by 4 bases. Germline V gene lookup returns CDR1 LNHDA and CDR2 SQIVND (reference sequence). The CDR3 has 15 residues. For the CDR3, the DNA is TGTGCCAGTAGTACCCAGGGGGCCCTATACAATGAGCAGTTCTTC. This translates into CASSTQGALYNEQFF.

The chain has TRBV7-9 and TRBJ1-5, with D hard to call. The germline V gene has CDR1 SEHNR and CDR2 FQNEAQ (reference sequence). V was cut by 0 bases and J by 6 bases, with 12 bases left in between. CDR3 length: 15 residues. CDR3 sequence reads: CASSLATGVGQPQHF. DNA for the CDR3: TGTGCCAGCAGCTTAGCGACCGGGGTGGGTCAGCCCCAGCATTTT.

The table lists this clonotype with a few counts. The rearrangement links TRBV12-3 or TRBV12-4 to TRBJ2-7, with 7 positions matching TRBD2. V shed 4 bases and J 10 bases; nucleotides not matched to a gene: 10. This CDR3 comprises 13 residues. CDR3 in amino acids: CASSSVRSGDQYF. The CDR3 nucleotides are TGTGCCAGCAGTTCCGTGCGAAGCGGGGATCAGTACTTC.

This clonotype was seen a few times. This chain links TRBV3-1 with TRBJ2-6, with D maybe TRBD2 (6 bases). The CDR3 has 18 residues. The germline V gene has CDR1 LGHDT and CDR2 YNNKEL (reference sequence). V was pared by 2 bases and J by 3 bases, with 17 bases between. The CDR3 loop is CASSQSGSFVSGANVLTF. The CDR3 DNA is TGTGCCAGCAGCCAAAGCGGGTCGTTTGTCAGTGGGGCCAACGTCCTGACTTTC.

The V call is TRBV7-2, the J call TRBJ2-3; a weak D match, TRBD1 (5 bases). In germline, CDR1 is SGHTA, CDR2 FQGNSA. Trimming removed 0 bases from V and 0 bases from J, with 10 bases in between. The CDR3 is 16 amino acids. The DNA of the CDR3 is TGTGCCAGCAGCTTAGCGCAGGGCCTGAGCACAGATACGCAGTATTTT. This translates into CASSLAQGLSTDTQYF.

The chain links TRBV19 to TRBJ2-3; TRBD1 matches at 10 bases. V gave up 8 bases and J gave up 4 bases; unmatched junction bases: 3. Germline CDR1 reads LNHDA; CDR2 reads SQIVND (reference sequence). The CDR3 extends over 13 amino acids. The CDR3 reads CASQTGGSDTQYF. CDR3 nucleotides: TGTGCCAGTCAGACAGGGGGCTCAGATACGCAGTATTTT.

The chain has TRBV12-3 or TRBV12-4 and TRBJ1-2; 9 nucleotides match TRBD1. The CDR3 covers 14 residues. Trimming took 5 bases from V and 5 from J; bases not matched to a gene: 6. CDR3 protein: CASSPGDRAYGYTF. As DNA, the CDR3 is TGTGCCAGCAGTCCCGGGGACAGGGCGTATGGCTACACCTTC.

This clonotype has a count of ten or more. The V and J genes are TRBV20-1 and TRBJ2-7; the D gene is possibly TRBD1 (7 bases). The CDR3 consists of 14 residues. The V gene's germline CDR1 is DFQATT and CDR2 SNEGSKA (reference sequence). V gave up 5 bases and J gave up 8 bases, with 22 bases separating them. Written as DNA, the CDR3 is TGCAGTGCTGAGGGGGCCAGGGAGGCAAGGAAGCAGTACTTC. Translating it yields CSAEGAREARKQYF.

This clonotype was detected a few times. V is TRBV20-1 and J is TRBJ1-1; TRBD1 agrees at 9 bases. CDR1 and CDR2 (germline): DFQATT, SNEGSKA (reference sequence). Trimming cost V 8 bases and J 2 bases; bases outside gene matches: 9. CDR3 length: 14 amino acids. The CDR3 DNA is TGCAGTTACGGCCACAGGGGGCGAAACACTGAAGCTTTCTTT. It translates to CSYGHRGRNTEAFF.

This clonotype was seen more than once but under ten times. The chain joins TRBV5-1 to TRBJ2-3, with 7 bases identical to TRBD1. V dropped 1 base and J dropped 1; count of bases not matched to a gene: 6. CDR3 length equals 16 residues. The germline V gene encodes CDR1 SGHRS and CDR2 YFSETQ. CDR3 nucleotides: TGCGCCAGCAGCTTGACAGGGGCGAGAGGCACAGATACGCAGTATTTT. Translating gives CASSLTGARGTDTQYF. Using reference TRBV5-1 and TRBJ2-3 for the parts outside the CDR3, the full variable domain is KAGVTQTPRYLIKTRGQQVTLSCSPISGHRSVSWYQQTPGQGLQFLFEYFSETQRNKGNFPGRFSGRQFSNSRSEMNVSTLELGDSALYLCASSLTGARGTDTQYFGPGTRLTVL.

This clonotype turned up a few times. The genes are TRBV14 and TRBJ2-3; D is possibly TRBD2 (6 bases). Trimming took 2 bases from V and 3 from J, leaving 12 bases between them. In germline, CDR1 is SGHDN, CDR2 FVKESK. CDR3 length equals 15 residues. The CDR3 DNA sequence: TGTGCCAGCAGCCAATCCGGGACTCGTACAGATACGCAGTATTTT. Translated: CASSQSGTRTDTQYF.

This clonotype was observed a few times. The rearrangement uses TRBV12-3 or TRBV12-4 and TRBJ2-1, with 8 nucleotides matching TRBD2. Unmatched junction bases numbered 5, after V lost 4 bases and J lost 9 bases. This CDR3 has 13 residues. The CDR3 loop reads CASSYGTRTEQFF. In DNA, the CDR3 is TGTGCCAGCAGTTACGGGACTAGAACTGAGCAGTTCTTC.